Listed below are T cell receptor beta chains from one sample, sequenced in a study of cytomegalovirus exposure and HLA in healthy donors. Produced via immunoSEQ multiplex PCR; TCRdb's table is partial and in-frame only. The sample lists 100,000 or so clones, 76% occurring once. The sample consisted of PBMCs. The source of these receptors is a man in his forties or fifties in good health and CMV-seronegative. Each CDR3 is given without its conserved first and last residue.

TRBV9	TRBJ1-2	ASSVVGAYGYT
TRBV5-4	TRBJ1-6	ASSLERDSPLH
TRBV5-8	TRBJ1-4	ASSSRTGGRGEKLF
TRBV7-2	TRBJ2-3	ASSPGSVSTDTQY
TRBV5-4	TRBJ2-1	ASHRRGQISYNEQF
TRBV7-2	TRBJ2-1	ASSLVRGARNEQF
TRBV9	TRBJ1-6	ASSEKQGWGGSSYNSPLH
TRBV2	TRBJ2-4	ASREGQGLAKNIQY
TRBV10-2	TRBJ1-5	ASSGGSGTGASNQPQH
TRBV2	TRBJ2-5	ASRTSGGETQY
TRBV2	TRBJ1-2	ASSDPQDSKVYGYT
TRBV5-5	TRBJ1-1	ASSLVGGGDTEAF
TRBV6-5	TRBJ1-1	ASSYKADGGSEAF
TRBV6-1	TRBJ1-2	ASTLANYGYT
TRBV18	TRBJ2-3	ASSPPNGGAGLDTQY
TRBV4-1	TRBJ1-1	ASSQDPGAEAF
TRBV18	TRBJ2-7	ASTTRSGQLYGQY
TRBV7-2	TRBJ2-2	ASSRTSYNTGELF
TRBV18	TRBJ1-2	ASSQNPGMYGYT
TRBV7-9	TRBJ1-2	ASSLVQDSYGYT
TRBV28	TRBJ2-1	ASRRTGLATNEQF
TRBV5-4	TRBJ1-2	ASRPGGGSSDYGYT
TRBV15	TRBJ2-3	ATSRERTDTQY
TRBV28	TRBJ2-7	ASRELAGDEQY
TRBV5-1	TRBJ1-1	ASSLGGGTRAF
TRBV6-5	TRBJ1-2	ASLDTYYGYT
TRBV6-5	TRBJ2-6	ASSWGTSAGANVLT
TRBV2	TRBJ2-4	ASKRDRGNIQY
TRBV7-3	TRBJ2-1	ASSRGEGRNEQF
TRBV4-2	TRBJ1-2	ASSHPRQGRAFDGYT
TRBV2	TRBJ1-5	ASSTDQSGQPRH
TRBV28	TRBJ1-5	ASSGQPQH
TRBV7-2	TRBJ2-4	ASSLAGGPENIQY
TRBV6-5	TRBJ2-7	ASTRGGPYEQY
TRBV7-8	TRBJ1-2	ASSQGGRVYGYT
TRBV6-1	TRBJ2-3	ASSEARQGTDTQY
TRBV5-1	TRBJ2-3	ASSLSGDRN
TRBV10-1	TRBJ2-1	ASSPGDSSYNEQF